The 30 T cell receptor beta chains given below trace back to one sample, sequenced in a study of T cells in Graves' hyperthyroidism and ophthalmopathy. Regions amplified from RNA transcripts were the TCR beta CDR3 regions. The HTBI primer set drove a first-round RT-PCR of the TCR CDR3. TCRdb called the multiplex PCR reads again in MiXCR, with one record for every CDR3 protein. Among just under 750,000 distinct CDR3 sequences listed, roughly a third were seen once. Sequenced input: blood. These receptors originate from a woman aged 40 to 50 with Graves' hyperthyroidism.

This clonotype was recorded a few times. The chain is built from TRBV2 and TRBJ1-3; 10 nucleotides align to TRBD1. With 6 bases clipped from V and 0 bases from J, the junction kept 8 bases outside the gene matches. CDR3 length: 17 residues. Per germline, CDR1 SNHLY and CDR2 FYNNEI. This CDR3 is CASSLGQGRVSGNTIYF. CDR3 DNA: TGTGCCAGCAGCCTGGGACAGGGGAGAGTCTCTGGAAACACCATATATTTT.

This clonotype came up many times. DNA for the CDR3: TGTGCCAGCAGCCAAGTCCAGGTCAAGTACTTC. Its protein product is CASSQVQVKYF. The V and J genes are TRBV14 and TRBJ2-7; D ambiguous. The CDR3 is made up of 11 amino acids. Germline assignment: CDR1 SGHDN and CDR2 FVKESK. The V and J ends lost 1 base and 11 bases respectively, with 9 bases between them. Supplemented by reference TRBV14 and TRBJ2-7, the full variable domain reads EAGVTQFPSHSVIEKGQTVTLRCDPISGHDNLYWYRRVMGKEIKFLLHFVKESKQDESGMPNNRFLAERTGGTYSTLKVQPAELEDSGVYFCASSQVQVKYFGPGTRLTVT.

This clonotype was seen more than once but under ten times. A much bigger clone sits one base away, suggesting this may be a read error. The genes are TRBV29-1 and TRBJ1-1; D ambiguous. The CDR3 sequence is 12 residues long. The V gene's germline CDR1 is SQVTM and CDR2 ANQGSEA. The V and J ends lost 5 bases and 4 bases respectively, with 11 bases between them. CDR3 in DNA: TGCAGCGTTCCCGACCCGAGCACTGAAGCTTTCTTT. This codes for CSVPDPSTEAFF.

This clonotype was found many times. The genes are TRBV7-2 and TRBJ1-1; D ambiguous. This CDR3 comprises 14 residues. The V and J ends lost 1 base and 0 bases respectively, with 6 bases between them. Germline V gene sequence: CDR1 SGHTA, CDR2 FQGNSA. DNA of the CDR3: TGTGCCAGCAGCTTAGGCCGCGTGAACACTGAAGCTTTCTTT. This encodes CASSLGRVNTEAFF.

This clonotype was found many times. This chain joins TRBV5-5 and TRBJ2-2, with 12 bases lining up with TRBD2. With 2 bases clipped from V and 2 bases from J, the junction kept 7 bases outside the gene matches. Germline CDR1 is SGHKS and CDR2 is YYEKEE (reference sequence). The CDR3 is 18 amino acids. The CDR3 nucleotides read TGTGCCAGCAGCTTCGCCACTAGCGGGAGGCATAACACCGGGGAGCTGTTTTTT. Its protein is CASSFATSGRHNTGELFF.

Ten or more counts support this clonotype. CDR3 in amino acids: CASSSGPKTEAFF. For the CDR3, the DNA is TGTGCCAGCAGCTCCGGGCCAAAGACTGAAGCTTTCTTT. The chain has TRBV11-2 and TRBJ1-1; D is unclear. The V end lost 4 bases, the J end lost 5 bases, and 11 bases lay between the germline ends. The CDR3 is 13 amino acids. CDR1 and CDR2 (germline): SGHAT, FQNNGV.

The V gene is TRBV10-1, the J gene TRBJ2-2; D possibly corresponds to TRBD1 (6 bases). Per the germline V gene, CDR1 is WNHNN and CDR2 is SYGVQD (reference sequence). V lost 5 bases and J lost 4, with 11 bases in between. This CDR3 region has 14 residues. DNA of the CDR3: TGCGCCAGCAGTTACGGGACACCCACCGGGGAGCTGTTTTTT. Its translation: CASSYGTPTGELFF.

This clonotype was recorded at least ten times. The CDR3 reads CASSEYGNQETQYF. Here the CDR3 DNA reads TGTGCCAGCAGTGAATATGGGAACCAAGAGACCCAGTACTTC. This chain links TRBV25-1 with TRBJ2-5; D unclear. The V end lost 0 bases, the J end lost 0 bases, and 5 bases lay between the germline ends. Germline assignment: CDR1 MGHDK and CDR2 SYGVNS. The CDR3 has 14 amino acids.

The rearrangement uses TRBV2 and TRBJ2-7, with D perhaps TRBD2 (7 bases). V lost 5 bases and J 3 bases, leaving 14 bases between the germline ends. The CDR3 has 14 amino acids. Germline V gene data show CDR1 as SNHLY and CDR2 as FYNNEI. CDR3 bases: TGTGCCAGCAGTCAGTTCGGGGGGCTCTACGAGCAGTACTTC. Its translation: CASSQFGGLYEQYF.

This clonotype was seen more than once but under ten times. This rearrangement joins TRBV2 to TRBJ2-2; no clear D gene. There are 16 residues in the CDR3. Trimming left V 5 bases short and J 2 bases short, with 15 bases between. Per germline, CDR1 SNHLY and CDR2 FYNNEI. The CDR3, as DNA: TGTGCCAGCAGTCAGCAAGGGAACTTTAACACCGGGGAGCTGTTTTTT. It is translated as CASSQQGNFNTGELFF.

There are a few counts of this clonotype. The CDR3 reads CASSSGANNYGYTF. In DNA form, the CDR3 reads TGTGCCAGCAGCTCAGGGGCGAATAACTATGGCTACACCTTC. The chain links TRBV7-3 to TRBJ1-2, with TRBD1 as a possible D gene (6 bases). Trimming stripped 4 bases from V and 1 base from J, with 10 bases between. The V gene's germline CDR1 is SGHTA and CDR2 FQGTGA. The CDR3 covers 14 residues. The entire variable domain, with the rest obtained from reference TRBV7-3 and TRBJ1-2, is as follows: GAGVSQTPSNKVTEKGKYVELRCDPISGHTALYWYRQSLGQGPEFLIYFQGTGAADDSGLPNDRFFAVRPEGSVSTLKIQRTERGDSAVYLCASSSGANNYGYTFGSGTRLTVV.

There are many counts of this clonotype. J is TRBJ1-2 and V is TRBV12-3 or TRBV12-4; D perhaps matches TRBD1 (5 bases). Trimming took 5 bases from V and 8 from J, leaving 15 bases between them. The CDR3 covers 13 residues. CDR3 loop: CASSPRGIGGYTF. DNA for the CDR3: TGTGCCAGCAGTCCCCGGGGGATAGGGGGCTACACCTTC.

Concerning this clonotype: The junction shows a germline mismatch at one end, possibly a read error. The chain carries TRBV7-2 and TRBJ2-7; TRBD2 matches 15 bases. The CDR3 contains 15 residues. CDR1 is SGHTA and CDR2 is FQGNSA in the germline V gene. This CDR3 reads CASSVGLAGGYEQCF. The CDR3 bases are TGTGCCAGCAGCGTGGGACTAGCGGGAGGCTACGAGCAGTGCTTC.

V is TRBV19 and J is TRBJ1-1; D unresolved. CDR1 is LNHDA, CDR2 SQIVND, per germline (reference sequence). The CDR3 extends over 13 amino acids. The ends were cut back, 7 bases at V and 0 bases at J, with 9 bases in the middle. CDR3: CASTPRLNTEAFF. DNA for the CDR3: TGTGCCAGTACTCCGCGACTGAACACTGAAGCTTTCTTT. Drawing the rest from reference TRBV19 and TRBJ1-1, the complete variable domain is DGGITQSPKYLFRKEGQNVTLSCEQNLNHDAMYWYRQDPGQGLRLIYYSQIVNDFQKGDIAEGYSVSREKKESFPLTVTSAQKNPTAFYLCASTPRLNTEAFFGQGTRLTVV.

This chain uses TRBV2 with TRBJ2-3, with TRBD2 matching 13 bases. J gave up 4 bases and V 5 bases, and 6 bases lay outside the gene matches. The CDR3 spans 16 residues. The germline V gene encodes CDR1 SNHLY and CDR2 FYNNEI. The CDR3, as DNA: TGTGCCAGCAGTAGCAGACTAGCGGGAGGCCCAGATACGCAGTATTTT. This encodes CASSSRLAGGPDTQYF.

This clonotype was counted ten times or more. CDR3 sequence: CASSLGTNPYYEQYF. CDR3 nucleotides: TGTGCCAGCAGCTTAGGAACGAACCCTTACTACGAGCAGTACTTC. This chain uses TRBV7-8 with TRBJ2-7; D remains ambiguous. Germline CDR1 is SGHVS and CDR2 is FQNEAQ. Trimming stripped 1 base from V and 3 bases from J, with 13 bases between. CDR3 size: 15 residues.

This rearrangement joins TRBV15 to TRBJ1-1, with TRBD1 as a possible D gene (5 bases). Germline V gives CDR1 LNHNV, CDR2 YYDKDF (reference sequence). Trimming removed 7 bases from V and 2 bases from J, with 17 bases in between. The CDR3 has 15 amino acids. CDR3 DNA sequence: TGTGCCACCACAAGACCTTATGGGGGTAACACTGAAGCTTTCTTT. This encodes CATTRPYGGNTEAFF.

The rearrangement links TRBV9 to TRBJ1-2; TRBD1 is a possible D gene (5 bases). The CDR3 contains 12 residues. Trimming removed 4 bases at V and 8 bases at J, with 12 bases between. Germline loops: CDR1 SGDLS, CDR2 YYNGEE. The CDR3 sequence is CASSSSGRGYTF. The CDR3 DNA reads TGTGCCAGCAGCTCGTCAGGGAGGGGCTACACCTTC.

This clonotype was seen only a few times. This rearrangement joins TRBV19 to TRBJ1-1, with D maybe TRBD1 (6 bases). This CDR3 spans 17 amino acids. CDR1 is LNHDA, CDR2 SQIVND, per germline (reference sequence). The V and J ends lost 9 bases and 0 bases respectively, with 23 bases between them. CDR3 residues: CASRRMGAAPLNTEAFF. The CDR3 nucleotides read TGTGCCAGCCGACGGATGGGGGCGGCGCCGTTGAACACTGAAGCTTTCTTT.

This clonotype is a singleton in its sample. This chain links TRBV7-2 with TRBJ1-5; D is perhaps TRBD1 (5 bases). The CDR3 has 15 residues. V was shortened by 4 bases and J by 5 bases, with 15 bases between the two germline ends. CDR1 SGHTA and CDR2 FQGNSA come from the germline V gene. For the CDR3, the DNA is TGTGCCAGCAGCTGGGAAGGGGCAGGCTATCAGCCCCAGCATTTT. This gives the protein CASSWEGAGYQPQHF.

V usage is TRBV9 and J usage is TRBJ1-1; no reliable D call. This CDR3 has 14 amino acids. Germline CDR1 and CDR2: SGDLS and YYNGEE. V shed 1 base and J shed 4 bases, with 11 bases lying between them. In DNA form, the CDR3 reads TGTGCCAGCAGCGTAAGGATGTTCAGCACTGAAGCTTTCTTT. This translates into CASSVRMFSTEAFF.

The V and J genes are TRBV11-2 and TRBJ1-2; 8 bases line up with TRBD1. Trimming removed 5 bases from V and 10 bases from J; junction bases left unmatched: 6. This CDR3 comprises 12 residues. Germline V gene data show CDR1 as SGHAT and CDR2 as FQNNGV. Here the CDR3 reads CASSNRGSDYTF. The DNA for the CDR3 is TGTGCCAGCAGCAACAGGGGGTCCGACTACACCTTC.

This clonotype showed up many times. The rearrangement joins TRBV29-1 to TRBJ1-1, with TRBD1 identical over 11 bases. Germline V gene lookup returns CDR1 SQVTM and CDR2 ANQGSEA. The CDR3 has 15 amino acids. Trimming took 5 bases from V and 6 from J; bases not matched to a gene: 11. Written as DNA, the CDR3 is TGCAGCGTTTACGGGGGGGACAGGGGGTGGGCTGAAGCTTTCTTT. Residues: CSVYGGDRGWAEAFF.

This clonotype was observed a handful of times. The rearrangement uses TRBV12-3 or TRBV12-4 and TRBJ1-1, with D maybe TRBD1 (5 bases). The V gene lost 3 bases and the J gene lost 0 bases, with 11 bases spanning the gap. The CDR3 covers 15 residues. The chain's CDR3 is CASSFDRIMNTEAFF. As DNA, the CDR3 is TGTGCCAGCAGTTTTGACAGAATTATGAACACTGAAGCTTTCTTT.

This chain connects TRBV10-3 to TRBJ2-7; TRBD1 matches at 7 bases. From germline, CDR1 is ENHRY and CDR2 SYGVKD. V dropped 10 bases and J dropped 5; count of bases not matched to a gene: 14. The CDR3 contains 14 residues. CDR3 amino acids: CASQKTGRIHEQYF. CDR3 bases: TGTGCCAGTCAAAAGACAGGGCGGATCCACGAGCAGTACTTC.

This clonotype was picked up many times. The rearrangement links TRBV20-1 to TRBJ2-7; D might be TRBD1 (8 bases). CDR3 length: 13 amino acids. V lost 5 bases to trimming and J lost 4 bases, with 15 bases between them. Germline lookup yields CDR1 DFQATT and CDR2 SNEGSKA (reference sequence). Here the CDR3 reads CSAPLQGGYEQYF. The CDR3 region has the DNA TGCAGTGCTCCTCTACAGGGGGGGTACGAGCAGTACTTC.

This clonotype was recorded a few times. CDR3 residues: CASRPGQENEKLFF. The CDR3 DNA reads as TGTGCCAGCAGGCCGGGACAGGAAAATGAAAAACTGTTTTTT. This sequence joins TRBV2 and TRBJ1-4; 8 bases match TRBD1. The CDR3 spans 14 residues. The junction had 5 bases not matched to a gene; V was cut back by 6 bases and J by 5 bases. CDR1 is SNHLY, CDR2 FYNNEI, per germline.

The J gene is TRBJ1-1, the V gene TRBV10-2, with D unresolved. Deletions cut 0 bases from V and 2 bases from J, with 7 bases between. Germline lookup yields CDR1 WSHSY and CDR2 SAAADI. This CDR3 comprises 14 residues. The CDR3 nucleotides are TGCGCCAGCAGTGAGTCGAGATATAACACTGAAGCTTTCTTT. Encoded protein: CASSESRYNTEAFF.

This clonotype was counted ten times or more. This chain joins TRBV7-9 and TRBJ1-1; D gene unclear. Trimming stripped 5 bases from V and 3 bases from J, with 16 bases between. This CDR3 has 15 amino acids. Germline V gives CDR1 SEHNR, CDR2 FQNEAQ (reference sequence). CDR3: CASSPISPVYTEAFF. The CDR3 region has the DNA TGTGCCAGCAGCCCAATTTCGCCAGTTTACACTGAAGCTTTCTTT. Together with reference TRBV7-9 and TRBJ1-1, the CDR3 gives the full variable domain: DTGVSQNPRHKITKRGQNVTFRCDPISEHNRLYWYRQTLGQGPEFLTYFQNEAQLEKSRLLSDRFSAERPKGSFSTLEIQRTEQGDSAMYLCASSPISPVYTEAFFGQGTRLTVV.

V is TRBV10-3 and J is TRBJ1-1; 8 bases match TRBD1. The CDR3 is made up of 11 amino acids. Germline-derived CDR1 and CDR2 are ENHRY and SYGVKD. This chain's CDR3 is CTPGQGQRAFF. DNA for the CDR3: TGTACCCCCGGACAGGGCCAACGGGCTTTCTTT.